This T cell receptor (beta chain) stems from a study of memory CD4+ T cells and cytomegalovirus serostatus. Study at large: Of the healthy Belgian adults, 9 were CMV seropositive and 20 to 30 seronegative.

General study results and limits: Each of roughly 65 CMV-associated TCRbeta sequences occurred in one to five individuals.

Sequencing was performed with immunoSEQ multiplex PCR; in TCRdb, only in-frame clones are kept and a portion is missing. The repertoire holds roughly 53,000 clones, with roughly four fifths as singletons. V lost 0 bases to trimming and J lost 2 bases; unmatched junction nucleotides: 5. The CDR3 sequence is 15 residues long. From germline, CDR1 is SGHDT and CDR2 YYEEEE. The sort gate was single viable CD3+CD4+CD8-CD45RO+ cells for memory CD4+ T cells. This clone turned up a few times. The antigen remains undetermined. The V and J genes are TRBV5-6 and TRBJ2-7, with TRBD2 matching over 7 bases. Material: memory CD4+ T cells from blood. The receptor was derived from an adult in good health and CMV-seronegative. The CDR3 sequence is CASSLDGGTTYEQYF. The CDR3, as DNA: TGTGCCAGCAGCTTGGACGGGGGGACGACCTACGAGCAGTACTTC. Full variable domain (remainder filled in from reference TRBV5-6 and TRBJ2-7): DAGVTQSPTHLIKTRGQQVTLRCSPKSGHDTVSWYQQALGQGPQFIFQYYEEEERQRGNFPDRFSGHQFPNYSSELNVNALLLGDSALYLCASSLDGGTTYEQYFGPGTRLTVT.